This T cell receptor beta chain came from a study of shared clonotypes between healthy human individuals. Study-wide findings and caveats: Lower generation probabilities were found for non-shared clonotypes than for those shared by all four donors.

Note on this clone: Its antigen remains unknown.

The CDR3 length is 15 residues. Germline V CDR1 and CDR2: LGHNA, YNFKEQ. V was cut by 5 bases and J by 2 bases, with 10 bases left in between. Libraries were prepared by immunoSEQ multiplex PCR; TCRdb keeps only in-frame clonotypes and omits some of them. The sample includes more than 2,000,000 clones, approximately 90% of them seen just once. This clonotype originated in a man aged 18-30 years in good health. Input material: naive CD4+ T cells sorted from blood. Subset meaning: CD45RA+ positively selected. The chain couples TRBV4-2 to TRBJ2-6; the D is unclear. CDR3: CASSVADPGANVLTF. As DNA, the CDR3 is TGTGCCAGCAGCGTAGCAGATCCTGGGGCCAACGTCCTGACTTTC.